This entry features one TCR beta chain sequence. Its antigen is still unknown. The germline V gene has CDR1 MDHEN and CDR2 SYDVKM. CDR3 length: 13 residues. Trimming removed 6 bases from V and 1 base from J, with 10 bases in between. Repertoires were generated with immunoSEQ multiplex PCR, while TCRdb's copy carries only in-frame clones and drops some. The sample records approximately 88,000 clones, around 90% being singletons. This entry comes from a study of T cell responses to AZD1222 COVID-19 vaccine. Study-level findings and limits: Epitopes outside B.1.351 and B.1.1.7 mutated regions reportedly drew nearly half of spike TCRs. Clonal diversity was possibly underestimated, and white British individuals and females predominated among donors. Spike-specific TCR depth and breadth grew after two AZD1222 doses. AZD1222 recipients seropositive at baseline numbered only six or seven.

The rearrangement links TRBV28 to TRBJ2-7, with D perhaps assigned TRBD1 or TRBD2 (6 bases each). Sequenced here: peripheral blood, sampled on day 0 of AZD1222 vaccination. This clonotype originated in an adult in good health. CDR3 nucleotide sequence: TGTGCCAGCAGGAAAGGGGGGTCCTACGAGCAGTACTTC. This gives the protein CASRKGGSYEQYF. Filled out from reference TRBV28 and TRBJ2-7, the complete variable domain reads DVKVTQSSRYLVKRTGEKVFLECVQDMDHENMFWYRQDPGLGLRLIYFSYDVKMKEKGDIPEGYSVSREKKERFSLILESASTNQTSMYLCASRKGGSYEQYFGPGTRLTVT.